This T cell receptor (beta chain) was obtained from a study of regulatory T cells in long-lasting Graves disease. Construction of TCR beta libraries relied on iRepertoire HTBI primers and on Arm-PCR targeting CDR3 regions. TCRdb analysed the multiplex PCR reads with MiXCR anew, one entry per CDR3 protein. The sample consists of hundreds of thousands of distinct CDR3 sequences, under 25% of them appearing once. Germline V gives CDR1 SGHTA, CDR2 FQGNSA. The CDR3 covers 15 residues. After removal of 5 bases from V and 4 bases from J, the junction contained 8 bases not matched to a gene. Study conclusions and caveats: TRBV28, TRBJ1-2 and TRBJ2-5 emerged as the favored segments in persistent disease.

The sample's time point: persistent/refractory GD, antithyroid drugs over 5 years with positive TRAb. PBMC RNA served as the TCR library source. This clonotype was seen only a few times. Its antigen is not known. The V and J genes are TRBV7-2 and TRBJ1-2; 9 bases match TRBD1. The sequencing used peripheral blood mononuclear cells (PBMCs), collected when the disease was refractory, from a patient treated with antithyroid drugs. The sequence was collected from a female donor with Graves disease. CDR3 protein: CASSREGQGSYGYTF. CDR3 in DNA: TGTGCCAGCAGCCGCGAAGGACAGGGGAGCTATGGCTACACCTTC.